The next 11 T cell receptor beta chains were all read from a single sample in a study of cytomegalovirus exposure and HLA in healthy donors. The PCR contained 60 Vbeta and 13 Jbeta primers. TCRdb's copy holds only in-frame clones and misses some; the assay was immunoSEQ multiplex PCR. The table records roughly 100,000 clones, 78% of them present only once. The sample consisted of PBMCs. These receptors were collected from a woman between 35 and 50 years old in good health and CMV-seronegative.

CDR3 coding DNA: TGTGCCTGGGCAGAGACACCATATGGCTACACCTTC. The encoded protein is CAWAETPYGYTF. This chain connects TRBV30 to TRBJ1-2; D gene unclear. Germline V gene lookup returns CDR1 GTSNPN and CDR2 SVGIG (reference sequence). Trimming left V 5 bases short and J 5 bases short, with 12 bases between. The CDR3 is 12 residues long.

V usage is TRBV7-2 and J usage is TRBJ2-5; D might be TRBD1 (6 bases). V lost 2 bases to trimming and J lost 5 bases, with 18 bases between them. Looked up from germline, CDR1 is SGHTA and CDR2 is FQGNSA. The CDR3 has 16 amino acids. In nucleotides, the CDR3 is TGTGCCAGCAGCTTAACCCCAACTCTCAGGGGTGAGACCCAGTACTTC. Its protein product is CASSLTPTLRGETQYF. Full variable domain (remainder filled in from reference TRBV7-2 and TRBJ2-5): GAGVSQSPSNKVTEKGKDVELRCDPISGHTALYWYRQSLGQGLEFLIYFQGNSAPDKSGLPSDRFSAERTGGSVSTLTIQRTQQEDSAVYLCASSLTPTLRGETQYFGPGTRLLVL.

This clone was observed a single time. V is TRBV10-1 and J is TRBJ2-5, with D tentatively TRBD2 (6 bases). The CDR3 has 15 amino acids. Germline V gene sequence: CDR1 WNHNN, CDR2 SYGVQD (reference sequence). Deletions cut 2 bases from V and 4 bases from J, with 14 bases between. The CDR3 loop reads CASSETLGSGETQYF. The CDR3 coding sequence is TGCGCCAGCAGTGAGACGCTCGGGAGTGGAGAGACCCAGTACTTC.

The chain joins TRBV4-3 to TRBJ2-2; D is unresolved. Trimming pared 1 base from V and 3 bases from J, leaving 9 bases between. The CDR3 contains 15 residues. CDR1 and CDR2 (germline): LGHNA, YSLEER. As DNA, the CDR3 is TGCGCCAGCAGCCAAGTAGACTCTGACACCGGGGAGCTGTTTTTT. Protein: CASSQVDSDTGELFF.

The sample holds a few counts of this clone. One end of the junction fails to match germline, which may point to a read error. The rearrangement uses TRBV11-2 and TRBJ1-4; weak D call: TRBD1 (5 bases). The germline CDR1 and CDR2 sequences are SGHAT and FQNNGV. CDR3 length equals 13 residues. This CDR3 is CASTLSRGEKLFF. CDR3 bases: TGTGCCAGCACCTTATCACGGGGGGAAAAACTGTTTTTT. The whole variable domain, filled in from reference TRBV11-2 and TRBJ1-4, reads EAGVAQSPRYKIIEKRQSVAFWCNPISGHATLYWYQQILGQGPKLLIQFQNNGVVDDSQLPKDRFSAERLKGVDSTLKIQPAKLEDSAVYLCASTLSRGEKLFFGSGTQLSVL.

V gene TRBV6-1 combines with J gene TRBJ2-1; 11 bases line up with TRBD1. CDR1 is MNHNS and CDR2 is SASEGT in the germline V gene. This CDR3 comprises 14 residues. Trimming cost V 6 bases and J 9 bases; bases outside gene matches: 7. The CDR3 coding sequence is TGTGCCAGCAGCCGGGACAGGGGGAGTGTTGAGCAGTTCTTC. As protein: CASSRDRGSVEQFF.

The chain carries TRBV4-3 and TRBJ2-1; D perhaps matches TRBD2 (6 bases). Germline V gene data show CDR1 as LGHNA and CDR2 as YSLEER. V was pared by 4 bases and J by 3 bases, with 13 bases between. The CDR3 spans 15 residues. CDR3 sequence reads: CASSPGTPIYNEQFF. The CDR3 nucleotides are TGCGCCAGCAGCCCCGGGACTCCAATCTACAATGAGCAGTTCTTC.

The chain combines TRBV30 with TRBJ2-5; TRBD1 matches 8 bases. The V gene's germline CDR1 is GTSNPN and CDR2 SVGIG (reference sequence). V gave up 0 bases and J gave up 9 bases; unmatched junction bases: 6. This CDR3 spans 13 amino acids. CDR3 in DNA: TGTGCCTGGAGTGTACTAGACAGGGGAGCCCAGTACTTC. Translating it yields CAWSVLDRGAQYF.

This chain links TRBV14 with TRBJ2-2; D is perhaps TRBD1 (5 bases). Between the trimmed V and J ends, which lost 0 bases and 1 base, there was a span of 33 bases. The CDR3 is made up of 24 amino acids. The germline V gene encodes CDR1 SGHDN and CDR2 FVKESK. CDR3 nucleotides: TGTGCCAGCAGCCAAGATCTGCGTTGCCCAAACGAGACAGAGCGAAACCAGAACACCGGGGAGCTGTTTTTT. Amino acid sequence: CASSQDLRCPNETERNQNTGELFF.

This chain links TRBV4-3 with TRBJ1-2; 12 bases line up with TRBD1. CDR1 and CDR2 (germline): LGHNA, YSLEER. The CDR3 contains 16 residues. The J segment lost 8 bases and the V segment lost 0 bases, leaving 7 bases of the junction unmatched. Here the CDR3 reads CASSQDLGTGGEGYTF. In DNA form, the CDR3 reads TGCGCCAGCAGCCAAGACCTTGGGACAGGGGGCGAAGGCTACACCTTC.

The V call is TRBV19, the J call TRBJ2-1; D gene ambiguous. The germline V gene encodes CDR1 LNHDA and CDR2 SQIVND (reference sequence). V lost 4 bases and J 7 bases, leaving 11 bases between the germline ends. The CDR3 runs to 13 residues. CDR3 sequence: CASSTILRNEQFF. The CDR3 DNA sequence: TGTGCCAGTAGTACCATCCTGAGGAATGAGCAGTTCTTC.